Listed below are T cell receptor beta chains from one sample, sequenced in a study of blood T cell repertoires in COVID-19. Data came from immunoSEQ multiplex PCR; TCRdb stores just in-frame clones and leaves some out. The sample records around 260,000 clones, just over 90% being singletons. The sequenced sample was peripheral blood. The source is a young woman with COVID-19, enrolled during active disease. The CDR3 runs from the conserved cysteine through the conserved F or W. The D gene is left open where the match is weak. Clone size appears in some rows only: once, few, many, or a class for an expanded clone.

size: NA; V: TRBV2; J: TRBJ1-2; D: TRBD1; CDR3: CASSEAPPGQENYGYTF; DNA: TGTGCCAGCAGTGAAGCGCCTCCGGGACAGGAGAACTATGGCTACACCTTC
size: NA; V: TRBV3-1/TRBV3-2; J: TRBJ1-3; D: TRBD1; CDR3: CASSPRDRVLSGNTIYF; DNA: TGTGCCAGCAGCCCCCGGGACAGGGTGCTCTCTGGAAACACCATATATTTT
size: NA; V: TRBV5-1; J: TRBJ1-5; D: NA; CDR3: CASSPGAGQNQPQHF; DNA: TGCGCCAGCAGCCCGGGCGCAGGGCAAAATCAGCCCCAGCATTTT
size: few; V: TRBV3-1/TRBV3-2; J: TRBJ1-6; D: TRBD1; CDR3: CASSQGTGVRSPLHF; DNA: TGTGCCAGCAGCCAAGGTACAGGGGTACGTTCACCCCTCCACTTT
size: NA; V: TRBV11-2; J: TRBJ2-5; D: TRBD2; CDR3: CASSQTSGSRRETQYF; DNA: TGTGCCAGCAGTCAGACTAGCGGGAGTCGGAGGGAGACCCAGTACTTC
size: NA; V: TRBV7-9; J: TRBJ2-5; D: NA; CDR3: CASSHRDTETQYF; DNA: TGTGCCAGCAGCCACCGGGACACGGAGACCCAGTACTTC
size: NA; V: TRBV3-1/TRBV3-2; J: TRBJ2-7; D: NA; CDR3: CASSQDRGEVQYF; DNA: TGTGCCAGCAGCCAAGATAGAGGGGAGGTGCAGTACTTC
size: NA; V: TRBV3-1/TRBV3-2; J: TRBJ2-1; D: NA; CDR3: CASSQDPGYNEQFF; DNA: TGTGCCAGCAGCCAAGATCCCGGCTACAATGAGCAGTTCTTC
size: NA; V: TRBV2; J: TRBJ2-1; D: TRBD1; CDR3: CASSSRRTGAWGNEQFF; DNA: TGTGCCAGCAGTTCTAGACGGACAGGGGCTTGGGGGAATGAGCAGTTCTTC
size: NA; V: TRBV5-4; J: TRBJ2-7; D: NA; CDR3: CASSPMDSYEQYF; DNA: TGTGCCAGCAGCCCTATGGACAGTTACGAGCAGTACTTC
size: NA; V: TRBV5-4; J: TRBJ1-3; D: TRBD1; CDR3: CASSPGQGAGNTIYF; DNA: TGTGCCAGCAGTCCCGGACAGGGGGCAGGAAACACCATATATTTT
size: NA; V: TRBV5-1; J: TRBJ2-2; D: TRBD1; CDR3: CASSLSLTGLKTGELFF; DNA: TGCGCCAGCAGCTTATCCCTGACAGGGTTGAAAACCGGGGAGCTGTTTTTT
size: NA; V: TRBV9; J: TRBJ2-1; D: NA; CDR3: CASSVGANEQFF; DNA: TGTGCCAGCAGCGTAGGAGCTAATGAGCAGTTCTTC
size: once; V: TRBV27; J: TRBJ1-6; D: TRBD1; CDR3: CASSFTGGTASPLHF; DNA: TGTGCCAGCAGTTTTACAGGGGGAACTGCTTCACCCCTCCACTTT
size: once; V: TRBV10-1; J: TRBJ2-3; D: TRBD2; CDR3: CASSEEASGYTDTQYF; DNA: TGCGCCAGCAGTGAAGAGGCTAGCGGTTACACAGATACGCAGTATTTT
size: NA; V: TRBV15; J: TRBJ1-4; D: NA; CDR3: CATSNLGSGVEKLFF; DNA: TGTGCCACCAGCAATTTGGGGTCAGGGGTCGAAAAACTGTTTTTT
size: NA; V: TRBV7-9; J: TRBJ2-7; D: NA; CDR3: CASSLGGLSYEQYF; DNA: TGTGCCAGCAGCTTAGGTGGGCTTTCCTACGAGCAGTACTTC
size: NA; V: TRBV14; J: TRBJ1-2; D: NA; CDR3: CASSHEAPTAGNPYGYTF; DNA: TGTGCCAGCAGCCATGAGGCCCCGACGGCGGGTAACCCCTATGGCTACACCTTC
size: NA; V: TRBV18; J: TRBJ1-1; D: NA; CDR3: CASSSEGNTEAFF; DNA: TGTGCCAGCTCATCAGAGGGGAACACTGAAGCTTTCTTT
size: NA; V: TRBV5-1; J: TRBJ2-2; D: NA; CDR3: CASSSSLLGMTGELFF; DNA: TGCGCCAGCAGCAGTTCCCTACTAGGGATGACCGGGGAGCTGTTTTTT
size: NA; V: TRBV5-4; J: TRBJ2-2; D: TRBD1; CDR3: CASSLGQGAGELFF; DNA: TGTGCCAGCAGCTTGGGACAGGGGGCCGGGGAGCTGTTTTTT
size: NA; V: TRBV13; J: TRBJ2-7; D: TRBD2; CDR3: CASSIPSGSSYEQYF; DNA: TGTGCCAGCAGCATACCTAGCGGTAGCTCCTACGAGCAGTACTTC
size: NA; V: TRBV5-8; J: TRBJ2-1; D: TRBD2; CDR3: CASSLGTSAFSYNEQFF; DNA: TGTGCCAGCAGCTTAGGGACTAGCGCCTTCTCCTACAATGAGCAGTTCTTC
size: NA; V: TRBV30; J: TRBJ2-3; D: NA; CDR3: CAWSPTGDTQYF; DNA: TGTGCCTGGAGTCCAACAGGAGATACGCAGTATTTT
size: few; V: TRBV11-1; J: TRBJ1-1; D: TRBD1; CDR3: CASSLGSGTGNTEAFF; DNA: TGTGCCAGCAGCCTTGGCTCCGGGACAGGGAACACTGAAGCTTTCTTT
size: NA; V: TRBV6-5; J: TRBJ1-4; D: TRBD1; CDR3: CASRPGQLNEKLFF; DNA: TGTGCCAGCAGGCCGGGACAGCTTAATGAAAAACTGTTTTTT
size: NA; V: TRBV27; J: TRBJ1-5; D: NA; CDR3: CASSLSSAGYSNQPQHF; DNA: TGTGCCAGCAGTTTATCGTCCGCAGGTTATAGCAATCAGCCCCAGCATTTT
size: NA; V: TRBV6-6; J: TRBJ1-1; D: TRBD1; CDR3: CASRGQGAGTEAFF; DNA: TGTGCCAGCAGGGGACAGGGGGCAGGCACTGAAGCTTTCTTT
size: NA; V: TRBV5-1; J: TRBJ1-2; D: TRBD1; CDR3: CASSLGTGYGYTF; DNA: TGCGCCAGCAGCTTGGGGACAGGGTATGGCTACACCTTC
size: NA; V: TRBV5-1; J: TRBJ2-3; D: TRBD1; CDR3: CASSPEGDSTDTQYF; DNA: TGCGCCAGCAGCCCGGAAGGGGACAGTACAGATACGCAGTATTTT
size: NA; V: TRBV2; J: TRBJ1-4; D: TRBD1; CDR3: CASRGQGPLEKLFF; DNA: TGTGCCAGCAGGGGACAGGGGCCCCTTGAAAAACTGTTTTTT
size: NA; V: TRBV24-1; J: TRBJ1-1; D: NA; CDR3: CATSDLGGRVNTEAFF; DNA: TGTGCCACCAGTGATTTGGGTGGCAGGGTTAACACTGAAGCTTTCTTT
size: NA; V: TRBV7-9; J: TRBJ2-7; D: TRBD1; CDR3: CASGRQGSYEQYF; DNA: TGTGCCAGCGGAAGACAGGGATCCTACGAGCAGTACTTC
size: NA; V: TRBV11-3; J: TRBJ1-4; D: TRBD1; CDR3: CASSDRQGAIEKLFF; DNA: TGTGCCAGCAGCGATAGACAGGGAGCTATTGAAAAACTGTTTTTT
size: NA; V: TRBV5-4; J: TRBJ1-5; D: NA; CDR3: CASSSDGQPQHF; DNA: TGTGCCAGCAGCTCTGACGGGCAGCCCCAGCATTTT
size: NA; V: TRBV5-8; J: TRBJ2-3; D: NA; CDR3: CASSSLEDTQYF; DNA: TGTGCCAGCAGCTCCTTAGAAGATACGCAGTATTTT
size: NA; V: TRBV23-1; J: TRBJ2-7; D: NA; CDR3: CASSQRPRLGYEQYF; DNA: TGCGCCAGCAGTCAACGTCCCAGGTTGGGCTACGAGCAGTACTTC
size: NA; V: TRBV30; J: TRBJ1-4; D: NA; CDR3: CAWSNRLPAADEKLFF; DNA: TGTGCCTGGAGTAATCGACTCCCCGCAGCTGATGAAAAACTGTTTTTT
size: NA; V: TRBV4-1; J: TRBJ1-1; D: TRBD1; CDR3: CASSQGTGEGGEAFF; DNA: TGCGCCAGCAGCCAGGGGACAGGGGAGGGAGGTGAAGCTTTCTTT
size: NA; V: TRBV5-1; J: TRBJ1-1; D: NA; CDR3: CASSFGERDEAFF; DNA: TGCGCCAGCAGCTTCGGGGAAAGGGATGAAGCTTTCTTT
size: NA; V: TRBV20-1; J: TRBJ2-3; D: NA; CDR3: CSATDGDTQYF; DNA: TGCAGTGCGACTGACGGTGATACGCAGTATTTT